Only one count was recorded for the clone carrying this T cell receptor (beta chain). The source of the sample is a study of blood T cell repertoires in COVID-19. The overall study: From the United States, Italy and Spain came samples of acute and convalescent COVID-19. PBMCs, B-cell-depleted T cells, or T cells were the source of the cDNA or gDNA that made up the material.

The CDR3 runs to 14 residues. V shed 4 bases and J shed 1 base, with 9 bases lying between them. The germline CDR1 and CDR2 sequences are SGHDT and YYEEEE. Per the study methods: Researchers report that nucleated cell counts were estimated from reference gene primer amplification. Sequencing used immunoSEQ multiplex PCR; TCRdb keeps in-frame clones, though not all of them. That table gives V, J and clone size, and the DNA gave D and trimming. The profile shows approximately 290,000 clones, around 89% of them singletons. The chain employs TRBV5-6 and TRBJ1-5; D is possibly TRBD1 (6 bases). Sequences were obtained from peripheral blood. The receptor was isolated from a man aged 25 to 40 with acute or convalescent COVID-19. Here the CDR3 DNA reads TGTGCCAGCAGCCAGGGGATGAGCAATCAGCCCCAGCATTTT. This codes for CASSQGMSNQPQHF. The variable domain in full, with the rest retrieved from reference TRBV5-6 and TRBJ1-5, is DAGVTQSPTHLIKTRGQQVTLRCSPKSGHDTVSWYQQALGQGPQFIFQYYEEEERQRGNFPDRFSGHQFPNYSSELNVNALLLGDSALYLCASSQGMSNQPQHFGDGTRLSIL.